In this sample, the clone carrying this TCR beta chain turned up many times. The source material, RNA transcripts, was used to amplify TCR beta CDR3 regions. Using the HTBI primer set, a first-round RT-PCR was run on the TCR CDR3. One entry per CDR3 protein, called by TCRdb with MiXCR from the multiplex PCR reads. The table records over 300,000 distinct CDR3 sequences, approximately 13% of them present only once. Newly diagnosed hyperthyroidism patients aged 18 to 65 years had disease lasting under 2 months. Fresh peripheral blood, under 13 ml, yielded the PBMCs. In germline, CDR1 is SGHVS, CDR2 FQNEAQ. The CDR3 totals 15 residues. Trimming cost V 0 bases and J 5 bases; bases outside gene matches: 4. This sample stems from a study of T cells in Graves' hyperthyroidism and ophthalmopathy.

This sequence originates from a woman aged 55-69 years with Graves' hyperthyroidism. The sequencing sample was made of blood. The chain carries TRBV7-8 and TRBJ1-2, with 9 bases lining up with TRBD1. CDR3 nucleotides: TGTGCCAGCAGCTTAGCGACAGGGGGACAGTATGGCTACACCTTC. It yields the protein CASSLATGGQYGYTF.